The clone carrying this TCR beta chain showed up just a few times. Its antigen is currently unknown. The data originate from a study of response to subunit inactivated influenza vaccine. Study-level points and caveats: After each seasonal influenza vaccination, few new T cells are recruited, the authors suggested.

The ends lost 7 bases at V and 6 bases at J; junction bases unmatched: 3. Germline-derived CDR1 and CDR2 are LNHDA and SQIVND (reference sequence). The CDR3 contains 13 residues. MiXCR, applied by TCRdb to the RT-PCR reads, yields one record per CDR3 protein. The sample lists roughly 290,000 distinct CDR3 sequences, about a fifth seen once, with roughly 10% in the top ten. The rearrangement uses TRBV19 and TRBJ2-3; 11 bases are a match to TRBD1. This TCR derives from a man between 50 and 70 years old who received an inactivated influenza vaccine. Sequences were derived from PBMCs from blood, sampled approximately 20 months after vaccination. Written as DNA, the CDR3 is TGTGCCAGTAAGGACAGGGGGCCCGATACGCAGTATTTT. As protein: CASKDRGPDTQYF.